Listed below are T cell receptor beta chains from one sample, sequenced in a study of blood T cell repertoires in COVID-19. Using immunoSEQ multiplex PCR, the repertoire was profiled, and TCRdb retains in-frame clones only, with some absent. This sample has 70,000 or so clones, with about 83% found just once. Specimen: peripheral blood. These receptor sequences come from a woman of 80 years or more with acute or convalescent COVID-19. The CDR3 runs from the conserved cysteine through the conserved F or W. A D gene is named only where the DNA matches it firmly. The size entry is marked missing in some rows and otherwise reads once, few, many or a size class.

12 - TRBJ1-1 - TRBV29-1 CSGQEVNTEAFF TGCAGCGGGCAGGAGGTGAACACTGAAGCTTTCTTT
14 - TRBJ1-3 - TRBV25-1 CASSDTGGGNTIYF TGTGCCAGCAGTGATACAGGCGGTGGAAACACCATATATTTT
16 - TRBJ2-7 - TRBV6-7 CASSYLGDSGWYEQYF TGTGCCAGCAGTTACTTGGGGGACAGCGGGTGGTACGAGCAGTACTTC
16 TRBD1 TRBJ1-6 - TRBV3-1/TRBV3-2 CASSFDSQGAYRTLHF TGTGCCAGCAGCTTCGATTCTCAGGGGGCCTACCGAACCCTCCACTTT
15 - TRBJ2-1 - TRBV6-5 CASSYAGGSYNEQFF TGTGCCAGCAGTTACGCGGGCGGCTCCTACAATGAGCAGTTCTTC
14 - TRBJ2-6 - TRBV6-6 CASSSGSGANVLTF TGTGCCAGCAGTTCCGGTTCTGGGGCCAACGTCCTGACTTTC
14 TRBD2 TRBJ2-7 - TRBV6-6 CASRLSGASYEQYF TGTGCCAGCAGACTCAGCGGGGCCTCCTACGAGCAGTACTTC
13 - TRBJ1-1 - TRBV11-3 CASSSQANTEAFF TGTGCCAGCAGCTCCCAGGCGAACACTGAAGCTTTCTTT
13 TRBD2 TRBJ2-1 - TRBV29-1 CSVVRLAGVEQFF TGCAGCGTTGTTCGGCTAGCGGGAGTTGAGCAGTTCTTC
15 - TRBJ1-3 - TRBV5-1 CASSFDRISGNTIYF TGCGCCAGCAGCTTCGACAGGATCTCTGGAAACACCATATATTTT
14 - TRBJ1-2 - TRBV7-2 CASSPPGVNYGYTF TGTGCCAGCAGCCCTCCGGGGGTTAACTATGGCTACACCTTC
14 - TRBJ1-1 - TRBV28 CASSPPNRVTEAFF TGTGCCAGCAGCCCCCCGAACAGGGTCACTGAAGCTTTCTTT
16 TRBD2 TRBJ2-2 - TRBV30 CAWSVNGRKTTGELFF TGTGCCTGGAGTGTCAACGGGAGGAAAACCACCGGGGAGCTGTTTTTT
15 TRBD1 TRBJ1-2 - TRBV6-5 CASSYLGQGNYGYTF TGTGCCAGCAGTTACCTAGGACAGGGAAACTATGGCTACACCTTC
15 TRBD1 TRBJ1-6 - TRBV19 CASSIAGQGDSPLHF TGTGCCAGTAGTATAGCGGGACAGGGTGATTCACCCCTCCACTTT
14 - TRBJ1-1 once TRBV11-2 CASSFRWQNTEAFF TGTGCCAGCAGCTTTCGATGGCAGAACACTGAAGCTTTCTTT
16 - TRBJ2-1 - TRBV28 CASRGRDSYSYNEQFF TGTGCCAGCAGAGGCCGGGACTCCTACTCCTACAATGAGCAGTTCTTC
14 - TRBJ1-1 - TRBV5-1 CASRLGTYNTEAFF TGCGCCAGCAGGCTCGGGACATATAACACTGAAGCTTTCTTT
15 - TRBJ1-6 - TRBV6-1 CASSEGTTYNSPLHF TGTGCCAGCAGTGAGGGCACAACTTATAATTCACCCCTCCACTTT
16 - TRBJ2-7 - TRBV5-1 CASSLGQQPPSYEQYF TGCGCCAGCAGCTTGGGACAACAACCTCCCTCCTACGAGCAGTACTTC
15 TRBD2 TRBJ2-1 - TRBV11-3 CASSTGTSDYNEQFF TGTGCCAGCAGCACCGGGACTAGCGACTACAATGAGCAGTTCTTC
12 - TRBJ1-5 - TRBV6-1 CASSEGFQSQHF TGTGCCAGCAGTGAAGGATTCCAGTCCCAGCATTTT
14 - TRBJ2-2 - TRBV28 CASSLDTQGGELFF TGTGCCAGCAGTTTGGACACCCAAGGCGGGGAGCTGTTTTTT
14 - TRBJ1-2 - TRBV19 CASSIVTANYGYTF TGTGCCAGTAGTATAGTTACAGCTAACTATGGCTACACCTTC
15 TRBD1 TRBJ1-3 - TRBV3-1/TRBV3-2 CASSQAGQGPDTIYF TGTGCCAGCAGCCAAGCTGGACAGGGGCCGGACACCATATATTTT
13 - TRBJ1-6 - TRBV4-3 CASSQTVTSPLHF TGCGCCAGCAGCCAAACGGTAACTTCACCCCTCCACTTT
15 - TRBJ1-4 - TRBV6-5 CASRRIGGSNEKLFF TGTGCCAGCAGAAGAATAGGGGGTTCGAATGAAAAACTGTTTTTT
14 - TRBJ1-1 - TRBV20-1 CSASQGSLRTEAFF TGCAGTGCTAGTCAGGGCTCTCTCAGGACTGAAGCTTTCTTT
15 TRBD2 TRBJ2-3 - TRBV7-9 CASSPRRGGTDTQYF TGTGCCAGCAGCCCACGGCGCGGGGGGACAGATACGCAGTATTTT